These T cell receptor beta chains were read from a single sample in a study of OX40 agonist ivuxolimab in advanced cancers. Using immunoSEQ multiplex PCR, the repertoire was profiled, and TCRdb retains in-frame clones only, with some absent. Of tens of thousands of clones in the sample, around 81% were seen once. This material consisted of CD4+ or CD8+ T cells sorted from blood, taken in a trial of the OX40 agonist ivuxolimab. Every receptor here comes from an adult with an advanced solid tumor such as melanoma, head and neck, liver or kidney cancer. CDR3s include the opening cysteine and the closing phenylalanine or tryptophan. Fields, in order: V gene, clone size, J gene, D gene, CDR3 protein, CDR3 DNA. A D gene is named only where the DNA matches it firmly. Rows give clone size only sometimes, using once, few, many, or a class for an expanded clone.

TRBV27	.	TRBJ1-5	.	CASSLSLYGGPQHF	TGTGCCAGCAGTTTATCCCTCTATGGGGGGCCCCAGCATTTT
TRBV5-6	.	TRBJ1-1	.	CASSFSQVNTEAFF	TGTGCCAGCAGCTTTTCACAGGTGAACACTGAAGCTTTCTTT
TRBV30	few	TRBJ1-4	.	CAWSAGGGNEKLFF	TGTGCCTGGAGTGCGGGGGGTGGGAATGAAAAACTGTTTTTT
TRBV6-1	.	TRBJ2-6	.	CASSVQGRGASGANVLTF	TGTGCCAGCAGTGTTCAGGGGAGGGGAGCCTCTGGGGCCAACGTCCTGACTTTC
TRBV7-8	.	TRBJ2-5	.	CASSPSVRETQYF	TGTGCCAGCAGCCCCTCGGTTCGGGAGACCCAGTACTTC
TRBV5-4	once	TRBJ1-2	TRBD1	CASSLGQDGYTF	TGTGCCAGCAGCCTTGGACAGGATGGCTACACCTTC
TRBV18	.	TRBJ1-1	.	CASSAPGTEAFF	TGTGCCAGCTCAGCCCCAGGGACTGAAGCTTTCTTT
TRBV4-3	.	TRBJ2-2	.	CASSPRRSGELFF	TGCGCCAGCAGCCCCCGCCGGTCCGGGGAGCTGTTTTTT
TRBV29-1	.	TRBJ2-3	.	CSYGTSTDTQYF	TGCAGCTACGGGACTAGCACAGATACGCAGTATTTT
TRBV7-9	.	TRBJ2-2	.	CASSLGGAAGELFF	TGTGCCAGCAGCTTAGGCGGGGCGGCCGGGGAGCTGTTTTTT
TRBV10-1	.	TRBJ2-5	.	CASSEGHQETQYF	TGCGCCAGCAGTGAGGGGCATCAAGAGACCCAGTACTTC
TRBV5-1	.	TRBJ2-3	.	CASSLFEIDTQYF	TGCGCCAGCAGCTTGTTCGAGATAGATACGCAGTATTTT
TRBV5-5	.	TRBJ1-3	.	CASSLSGVSGNTIYF	TGTGCCAGCAGCCTATCAGGGGTCTCTGGAAACACCATATATTTT
TRBV5-1	.	TRBJ1-1	.	CASSLTGRNTEAFF	TGCGCCAGCAGCTTGACAGGGCGGAACACTGAAGCTTTCTTT
TRBV6-5	.	TRBJ2-5	.	CASTRTGGQETQYF	TGTGCCAGCACCCGAACAGGCGGCCAAGAGACCCAGTACTTC
TRBV7-8	.	TRBJ1-1	TRBD1	CASSPNPATGGQDTEAFF	TGTGCCAGCAGCCCCAATCCGGCTACAGGGGGCCAGGACACTGAAGCTTTCTTT
TRBV7-8	.	TRBJ2-3	.	CASSLIKRGPTSTDTQYF	TGTGCCAGCAGCCTTATAAAACGGGGGCCCACTAGCACAGATACGCAGTATTTT
TRBV2	once	TRBJ2-1	TRBD2	CASSGGILYNEQFF	TGTGCCAGCTCGGGGGGGATACTCTACAATGAGCAGTTCTTC
TRBV15	.	TRBJ1-2	.	CATSSAGSYGYTF	TGTGCCACCAGCAGTGCGGGCAGCTATGGCTACACCTTC
TRBV5-4	.	TRBJ2-6	TRBD1	CASSSKGQGAHSGANVLTF	TGTGCCAGCAGCTCGAAGGGTCAGGGGGCCCACTCTGGGGCCAACGTCCTGACTTTC